The entry below describes one T cell receptor (beta chain). Original analysis: Estimated nucleated cell counts came from reference gene primer amplification. Assay: immunoSEQ multiplex PCR; the TCRdb copy retains only in-frame clones and omits some. From that table come the V and J calls and clone size; the DNA was used to work out D and trimming. Among some 85,000 clones, about nine tenths were seen once, and the ten largest hold under 9.5%. These data are taken from a study of blood T cell repertoires in COVID-19. Across the study: Samples taken during acute and convalescent COVID-19 were collected in the United States, Italy and Spain. PBMCs, B-cell-depleted T cells, or T cells provided the cDNA or gDNA that made up the material.

CDR1 and CDR2 (germline): MNHNY, SVGAGI (reference sequence). CDR3 size: 14 residues. With 6 bases removed from V and 6 bases from J, the gap between germline ends came to 17 bases. The clonotype comes from a man in his forties or fifties with acute or convalescent COVID-19. This chain links TRBV6-6 with TRBJ1-2, with D possibly matching TRBD1 (6 bases). Source material: peripheral blood. CDR3 residues: CASRAREQGDGYTF. Written as DNA, the CDR3 is TGTGCCAGCAGGGCCCGGGAACAGGGTGATGGCTACACCTTC.